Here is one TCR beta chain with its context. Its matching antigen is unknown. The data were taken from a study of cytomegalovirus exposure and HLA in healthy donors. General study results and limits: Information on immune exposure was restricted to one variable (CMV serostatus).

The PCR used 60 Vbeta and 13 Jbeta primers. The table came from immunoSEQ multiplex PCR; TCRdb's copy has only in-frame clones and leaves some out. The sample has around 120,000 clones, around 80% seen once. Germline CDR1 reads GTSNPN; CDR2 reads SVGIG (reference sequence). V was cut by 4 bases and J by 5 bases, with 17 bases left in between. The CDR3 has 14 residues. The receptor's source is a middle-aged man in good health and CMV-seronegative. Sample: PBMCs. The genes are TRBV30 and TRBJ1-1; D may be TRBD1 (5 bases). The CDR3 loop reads CAWKRDSVSTEAFF. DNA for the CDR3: TGTGCCTGGAAAAGAGACAGTGTTTCGACTGAAGCTTTCTTT.